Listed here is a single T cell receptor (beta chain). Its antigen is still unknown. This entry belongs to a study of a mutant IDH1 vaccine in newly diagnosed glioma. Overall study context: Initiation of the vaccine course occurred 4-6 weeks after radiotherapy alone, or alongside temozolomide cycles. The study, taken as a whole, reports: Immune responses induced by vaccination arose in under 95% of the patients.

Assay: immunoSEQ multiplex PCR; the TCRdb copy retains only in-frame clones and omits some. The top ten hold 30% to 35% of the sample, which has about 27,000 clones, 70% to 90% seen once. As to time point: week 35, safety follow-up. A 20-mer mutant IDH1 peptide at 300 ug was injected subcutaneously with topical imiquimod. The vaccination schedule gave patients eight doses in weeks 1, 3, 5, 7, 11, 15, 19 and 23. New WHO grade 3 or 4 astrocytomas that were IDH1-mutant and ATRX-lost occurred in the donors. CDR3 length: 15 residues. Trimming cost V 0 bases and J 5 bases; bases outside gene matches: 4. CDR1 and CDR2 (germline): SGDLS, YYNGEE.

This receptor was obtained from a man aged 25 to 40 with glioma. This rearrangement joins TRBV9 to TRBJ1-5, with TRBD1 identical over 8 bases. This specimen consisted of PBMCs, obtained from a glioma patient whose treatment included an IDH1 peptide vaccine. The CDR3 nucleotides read TGTGCCAGCAGCGTAGATCAGGGGGCTTATCAGCCCCAGCATTTT. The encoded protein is CASSVDQGAYQPQHF.